This T cell receptor beta chain was sequenced for a study of breast tumors, draining lymph nodes, adjacent tissues. General observations from the study: Luminal-like breast cancer showed significantly greater tumor-nontumor repertoire similarity than basal-like breast cancer did. The data were judged consistent with most tumor T cells coming from lymph node and expanding in tumor. The lymph node origin of tumor T cells was framed as consistent with a hypothesis, not demonstrated. Compared with lymph nodes, tumors were less diverse; compared with nontumor tissue, more.

Points on this clonotype: Its specificity is unknown. A much larger clone is a single base away; this may be a read error.

Germline assignment: CDR1 SGHKS and CDR2 YYEKEE (reference sequence). Trimming stripped 2 bases from V and 8 bases from J, with 12 bases between. This CDR3 comprises 13 residues. Breast cancer patients provided tissue from their axillary draining lymph nodes. TCRdb re-analysed the multiplex PCR reads in MiXCR, keeping a single row per CDR3 protein. The sample includes some 130,000 distinct CDR3 sequences, about a fifth of them seen just once. The rearrangement uses TRBV5-5 and TRBJ2-3; possibly TRBD1 or TRBD2 for D (6 bases each). The TCR comes from a female donor with breast cancer. Some clones in this sample may be carry-over from other donors' samples. The sequencing input was axillary lymph node tissue. The CDR3 loop is CASSFTGAGTQYF. The DNA for the CDR3 is TGTGCCAGCAGCTTTACGGGGGCAGGTACGCAGTATTTT.